Described below is a single TCR beta chain sequence and its context. The data belong to a study of blood T cell repertoires in COVID-19. On the study more broadly: The United States, Italy and Spain supplied acute and convalescent COVID-19 samples.

Under the authors' procedure: Reference gene primer amplification yielded estimated nucleated cell counts. Repertoires were generated with immunoSEQ multiplex PCR, while TCRdb's copy carries only in-frame clones and drops some. Clone size and the V and J calls come from that table; the DNA yielded D and trimming. The sample has about 140,000 clones, less than 80% seen once. Trimming cost V 3 bases and J 4 bases, with 15 bases left between them. The CDR3 length is 15 residues. From germline, CDR1 is LNHDA and CDR2 SQIVND (reference sequence). The chain employs TRBV19 and TRBJ1-2; D call uncertain. This TCR was sampled from a woman of 80 years or more with active or convalescent COVID-19. Material for sequencing was peripheral blood. The CDR3 bases are TGTGCCAGTAGTATCTTCGGATTTGAGGGCTATGGCTACACCTTC. Encoded protein: CASSIFGFEGYGYTF.